Shown below are 18 T cell receptor beta chains from a single sample sequenced in a study of response to subunit inactivated influenza vaccine. TCRdb used MiXCR to reprocess the RT-PCR reads, holding one entry per CDR3 protein. This table holds approximately 500,000 distinct CDR3 sequences, 12% to 15% found once. This material consisted of PBMCs from blood, taken 11 to 12 days after vaccination. Receptor source: a man over 45 who received an inactivated influenza vaccine.

This clonotype was seen a handful of times. The chain is built from TRBV11-2 and TRBJ1-5; D not resolved. Trimming removed 1 base at V and 9 bases at J, with 10 bases between. The CDR3 is 13 residues long. The germline CDR1 and CDR2 sequences are SGHAT and FQNNGV. Here the CDR3 DNA reads TGTGCCAGCAGCTTAGGGTCCGCCCGGCCCCAGCATTTT. Its protein product is CASSLGSARPQHF.

The chain uses TRBV7-2 and TRBJ1-2; 7 nucleotides agree with TRBD1. In germline, CDR1 is SGHTA, CDR2 FQGNSA. This CDR3 has 14 amino acids. V shed 6 bases and J 4 bases; nucleotides not matched to a gene: 8. The CDR3 bases are TGTGCCAGCAGTCCCCGGGACAGTACCTATGGCTACACCTTC. This encodes CASSPRDSTYGYTF. Full variable domain (outside the CDR3, taken from reference TRBV7-2 and TRBJ1-2): GAGVSQSPSNKVTEKGKDVELRCDPISGHTALYWYRQSLGQGLEFLIYFQGNSAPDKSGLPSDRFSAERTGGSVSTLTIQRTQQEDSAVYLCASSPRDSTYGYTFGSGTRLTVV.

In DNA, the CDR3 is TGCAGTGCTAGAGACGGACGGAACTACGAGCAGTACTTC. Translation: CSARDGRNYEQYF. This rearrangement joins TRBV20-1 to TRBJ2-7; the D is unclear. In germline, CDR1 is DFQATT, CDR2 SNEGSKA (reference sequence). V was pared by 0 bases and J by 3 bases, with 9 bases between. The CDR3 totals 13 residues.

The CDR3 is CASSVTGGRREKLFF. CDR3 nucleotide sequence: TGTGCCAGCAGCGTTACAGGGGGAAGGCGTGAAAAACTGTTTTTT. The V gene is TRBV9, the J gene TRBJ1-4; 8 bases align to TRBD1. The CDR3 totals 15 residues. V trimming: 2 bases; J trimming: 7 bases; junction bases outside the gene matches: 7. Looked up from germline, CDR1 is SGDLS and CDR2 is YYNGEE.

This clonotype was found a few times. The chain recombines TRBV7-8 with TRBJ1-1; 9 nucleotides line up with TRBD1. The J segment lost 4 bases and the V segment lost 6 bases, leaving 6 bases of the junction unmatched. The CDR3 consists of 14 residues. Germline CDR1 SGHVS, CDR2 FQNEAQ. The DNA for the CDR3 is TGTGCCAGCAGGACCGGGACAGGGAGCACTGAAGCTTTCTTT. Its protein product is CASRTGTGSTEAFF.

This clonotype was found a few times. The J gene is TRBJ2-1, the V gene TRBV12-3 or TRBV12-4; TRBD2 aligns across 12 bases. CDR3 length equals 15 residues. Unmatched junction bases numbered 2, after V lost 3 bases and J lost 5 bases. The CDR3 spells CASSFLAGGNNEQFF. In DNA form, the CDR3 reads TGTGCCAGCAGTTTTCTAGCGGGAGGGAACAATGAGCAGTTCTTC.

The sample holds a few counts of this clonotype. The genes are TRBV15 and TRBJ1-3, with D unresolved. V dropped 0 bases and J dropped 0 bases, with 6 bases sitting between them. The length of the CDR3 is 15 residues. Germline values: CDR1 LNHNV, CDR2 YYDKDF (reference sequence). The CDR3 DNA reads as TGTGCCACCAGCAGAGATAGCGGCTCTGGAAACACCATATATTTT. It yields the protein CATSRDSGSGNTIYF.

The rearrangement links TRBV5-1 to TRBJ1-3; D is unclear. The germline V gene has CDR1 SGHRS and CDR2 YFSETQ. The V end lost 0 bases, the J end lost 3 bases, and 7 bases lay between the germline ends. This CDR3 has 14 residues. This CDR3 is CASSLEGIGNTIYF. CDR3 DNA: TGCGCCAGCAGCTTGGAAGGGATTGGAAACACCATATATTTT.

This chain links TRBV6-2 or TRBV6-3 with TRBJ2-3, with unresolved D. The germline V and J ends were trimmed by 7 bases and 4 bases, with 12 bases remaining between them. Per the germline V gene, CDR1 is MNHEY and CDR2 is SVGEGT. The CDR3 is made up of 13 amino acids. The CDR3 loop reads CASKRDSADTQYF. CDR3 DNA: TGTGCCAGCAAGAGAGACTCCGCAGATACGCAGTATTTT.

This clonotype was picked up a small number of times. This chain joins TRBV2 and TRBJ1-2; 10 bases are a match to TRBD1. Trimming removed 7 bases from V and 2 bases from J; junction bases left unmatched: 4. This CDR3 is built from 14 residues. The germline V gene encodes CDR1 SNHLY and CDR2 FYNNEI. The CDR3, as DNA: TGTGCCAGCACCCGGGACAGGGGCAACTATGGCTACACCTTC. This gives the protein CASTRDRGNYGYTF.

The rearrangement links TRBV19 to TRBJ2-1, with 14 positions matching TRBD2. Germline V gene data show CDR1 as LNHDA and CDR2 as SQIVND (reference sequence). This CDR3 comprises 14 residues. In DNA, the CDR3 is TGTGCTTCGAGACTAGCGGGAGGGCCTCGTGAGCAGTTCTTC. Its protein is CASRLAGGPREQFF.

The chain carries TRBV6-6 and TRBJ2-7; unclear D gene. In germline, CDR1 is MNHNY, CDR2 SVGAGI (reference sequence). The CDR3 contains 13 residues. Trimming took off 2 bases at V and 4 bases at J, with 9 bases between the two ends. CDR3 residues: CASSYANLYEQYF. DNA of the CDR3: TGTGCCAGCAGTTACGCCAATTTGTACGAGCAGTACTTC.

This clonotype was counted between two and nine times. The rearrangement joins TRBV15 to TRBJ2-1, with TRBD2 identical over 7 bases. The V segment lost 0 bases and the J segment 6 bases; nucleotides outside the gene matches: 11. Germline loops: CDR1 LNHNV, CDR2 YYDKDF (reference sequence). The CDR3 has 17 residues. The CDR3 protein is CATSRDAWRERGNEQFF. The CDR3, as DNA: TGTGCCACCAGCAGAGATGCTTGGAGGGAGCGGGGCAATGAGCAGTTCTTC.

This clonotype has ten or more counts. The genes are TRBV20-1 and TRBJ1-5; 8 bases fit TRBD1. The CDR3 totals 16 residues. Germline assignment: CDR1 DFQATT and CDR2 SNEGSKA (reference sequence). The V segment lost 6 bases and the J segment 0 bases; nucleotides outside the gene matches: 10. The CDR3 reads CSATGDGTYSNQPQHF. The CDR3 DNA follows: TGCAGTGCGACAGGGGACGGCACCTATAGCAATCAGCCCCAGCATTTT.

This chain uses TRBV20-1 with TRBJ2-1; D remains ambiguous. The CDR3 runs 15 residues. Trimming removed 6 bases from V and 6 bases from J, with 21 bases in between. Germline CDR1 is DFQATT and CDR2 is SNEGSKA (reference sequence). CDR3 region: CSAVTGSRDANEQFF. The CDR3 DNA is TGCAGTGCCGTTACCGGGTCCCGCGACGCCAATGAGCAGTTCTTC.

V is TRBV4-2 and J is TRBJ2-5, with TRBD1 matching 7 bases. CDR1 and CDR2 (germline): LGHNA, YNFKEQ. V trimming: 0 bases; J trimming: 1 base; junction bases outside the gene matches: 2. This CDR3 contains 15 residues. CDR3 amino acids: CASSQDRDSQETQYF. The CDR3 DNA follows: TGTGCCAGCAGCCAAGATAGGGACAGCCAAGAGACCCAGTACTTC.

This clonotype was recorded many times. CDR3 sequence: CASILLGGYSYEQYF. The CDR3 nucleotides are TGTGCCAGCATTTTATTGGGCGGCTACTCCTACGAGCAGTACTTC. The chain carries TRBV6-5 and TRBJ2-7, with D unclear. This CDR3 is built from 15 residues. V was clipped by 7 bases and J by 0 bases, with 16 bases between them. Germline-derived CDR1 and CDR2 are MNHEY and SVGAGI.

The rearrangement joins TRBV20-1 to TRBJ2-4; the D gene could be TRBD1 or TRBD2 (5 bases each). In germline, CDR1 is DFQATT, CDR2 SNEGSKA (reference sequence). This CDR3 comprises 14 residues. The germline V and J ends were trimmed by 5 bases and 6 bases, with 17 bases remaining between them. CDR3 amino acids: CSAARWDGPNIQYF. The DNA for the CDR3 is TGCAGTGCTGCGCGGTGGGACGGACCAAACATTCAGTACTTC.